Shown below are 24 T cell receptor beta chains from a single sample sequenced in a study of OX40 agonist ivuxolimab in advanced cancers. Assay used: immunoSEQ multiplex PCR; TCRdb lists only in-frame clones, some missing. The data show about 48,000 clones, approximately 81% seen once. Sequencing used CD4+ or CD8+ T cells sorted from blood, obtained in a trial of the OX40 agonist ivuxolimab. The origin of the receptors is an adult with an advanced solid tumor such as melanoma, head and neck, liver or kidney cancer.

The V gene is TRBV5-6, the J gene TRBJ2-3, with D possibly matching TRBD2 (7 bases). Trimming removed 4 bases at V and 0 bases at J, with 12 bases between. The CDR3 totals 15 residues. CDR1 and CDR2 from the germline V gene are SGHDT and YYEEEE. CDR3 protein: CASSPGGPSTDTQYF. As DNA, the CDR3 is TGTGCCAGCAGCCCCGGGGGGCCGAGCACAGATACGCAGTATTTT.

The rearrangement joins TRBV7-9 to TRBJ2-1; D may be TRBD2 (6 bases). Germline values: CDR1 SEHNR, CDR2 FQNEAQ (reference sequence). Trimming took 4 bases from V and 8 from J, leaving 18 bases between them. CDR3 length: 15 residues. In nucleotides, the CDR3 is TGTGCCAGCAGCTCCCGGGACTTAAAGGGGCATGAGCAGTTCTTC. Its translation: CASSSRDLKGHEQFF.

The gene calls are TRBV18 and TRBJ2-2, with D unclear. Trimming pared 5 bases from V and 2 bases from J, leaving 6 bases between. The CDR3 covers 13 residues. CDR1 KGHSH and CDR2 LQKENI come from the germline V gene. This CDR3 reads CASSYRNTGELFF. CDR3 bases: TGTGCCAGCTCATACAGAAACACCGGGGAGCTGTTTTTT.

The table lists this clone with a few counts. V is TRBV11-2 and J is TRBJ2-1; 10 nucleotides match TRBD2. Germline CDR1 reads SGHAT; CDR2 reads FQNNGV. V shed 0 bases, J shed 6 bases, and the junction held 8 bases outside the gene matches. CDR3 length: 17 residues. The CDR3 sequence: CASSLDLGTSVINEQFF. The CDR3 coding sequence is TGTGCCAGCAGCTTAGATCTTGGGACTAGCGTCATCAATGAGCAGTTCTTC.

The V and J genes are TRBV19 and TRBJ2-7; D is possibly TRBD1 (5 bases). This CDR3 has 13 residues. The germline CDR1 and CDR2 sequences are LNHDA and SQIVND (reference sequence). Trimming removed 9 bases at V and 4 bases at J, with 16 bases between. CDR3 coding DNA: TGTGCCAGGCCTTCACCAGGGTCTTACGAGCAGTACTTC. Amino acids: CARPSPGSYEQYF. The whole variable domain, filled in from reference TRBV19 and TRBJ2-7, reads DGGITQSPKYLFRKEGQNVTLSCEQNLNHDAMYWYRQDPGQGLRLIYYSQIVNDFQKGDIAEGYSVSREKKESFPLTVTSAQKNPTAFYLCARPSPGSYEQYFGPGTRLTVT.

This chain joins TRBV7-9 and TRBJ1-4; 8 positions agree with TRBD1. Germline CDR1 SEHNR, CDR2 FQNEAQ (reference sequence). The CDR3 is made up of 15 amino acids. With 1 base clipped from V and 8 bases from J, the junction kept 6 bases outside the gene matches. The CDR3 DNA is TGTGCCAGCAGCTTAGGAGGAGGGACAGGCGAAAAACTGTTTTTT. Its protein product is CASSLGGGTGEKLFF.

J is TRBJ2-5 and V is TRBV6-1, with D unresolved. V was clipped by 2 bases and J by 2 bases, with 12 bases between them. The CDR3 runs 15 residues. Germline V lookup: CDR1 MNHNS, CDR2 SASEGT. The CDR3 nucleotides are TGTGCCAGCAGTGAATTGAGACTGCTACAAGAGACCCAGTACTTC. This gives the protein CASSELRLLQETQYF.

The chain has TRBV7-9 and TRBJ2-7; the D gene is possibly TRBD1 (5 bases). Germline CDR1 reads SEHNR; CDR2 reads FQNEAQ (reference sequence). V was trimmed by 6 bases and J by 4 bases, leaving 10 bases between them. This CDR3 is 12 amino acids long. CDR3 DNA sequence: TGTGCCAGCAGTTCGTCAGGGTACGAGCAGTACTTC. As protein: CASSSSGYEQYF.

This clone has only one observation. The V and J genes are TRBV7-9 and TRBJ1-1; perhaps TRBD1 as D (5 bases). V dropped 4 bases and J dropped 7 bases, with 10 bases sitting between them. CDR3 length equals 12 residues. Germline values: CDR1 SEHNR, CDR2 FQNEAQ (reference sequence). The CDR3 DNA reads TGTGCCAGCAGCTATTCAAGGGGTGAAGCTTTCTTT. Translation: CASSYSRGEAFF. Drawing the rest from reference TRBV7-9 and TRBJ1-1, the complete variable domain is DTGVSQNPRHKITKRGQNVTFRCDPISEHNRLYWYRQTLGQGPEFLTYFQNEAQLEKSRLLSDRFSAERPKGSFSTLEIQRTEQGDSAMYLCASSYSRGEAFFGQGTRLTVV.

The rearrangement joins TRBV6-5 to TRBJ2-3; TRBD1 matches at 8 bases. Germline trimming cut 6 bases from V and 1 base from J; bases unmatched to any gene: 3. The CDR3 consists of 14 residues. The germline gives CDR1 MNHEY, CDR2 SVGAGI. The CDR3, as DNA: TGTGCCAGCAGCGACAGGGGTCGCACAGATACGCAGTATTTT. This sequence encodes CASSDRGRTDTQYF.

The chain has TRBV6-5 and TRBJ2-6; TRBD1 aligns across 9 bases. V gave up 6 bases and J gave up 0 bases; unmatched junction bases: 0. Looked up from germline, CDR1 is MNHEY and CDR2 is SVGAGI. This CDR3 has 15 amino acids. This CDR3 is CASRTGGSGANVLTF. In DNA form, the CDR3 reads TGTGCCAGCAGGACAGGGGGCTCTGGGGCCAACGTCCTGACTTTC.

This chain links TRBV9 with TRBJ2-1; D might be TRBD1 (6 bases). V lost 6 bases, J lost 5 bases, and 15 bases lay in between. The CDR3 consists of 14 residues. The germline V gene has CDR1 SGDLS and CDR2 YYNGEE. This chain's CDR3 is CASNRDTPHNEQFF. The DNA for the CDR3 is TGTGCCAGCAATCGGGACACACCACACAATGAGCAGTTCTTC.

The chain uses TRBV6-6 and TRBJ2-7, with D perhaps matching TRBD2 (5 bases). Germline-derived CDR1 and CDR2 are MNHNY and SVGAGI (reference sequence). This CDR3 spans 16 amino acids. Trimming removed 7 bases from V and 0 bases from J, with 19 bases in between. The CDR3 region has the DNA TGTGCCAGCACCGGAACGAGGACGGGGAGCTCCTACGAGCAGTACTTC. It is translated as CASTGTRTGSSYEQYF.

This chain uses TRBV5-1 with TRBJ1-1; weak D call: TRBD1 (6 bases). The CDR3 length is 17 residues. V gave up 4 bases and J gave up 0 bases, with 19 bases separating them. CDR1 is SGHRS, CDR2 YFSETQ, per germline. CDR3 nucleotides: TGCGCCAGCAGCCTACGGGGGGCAGTAGTTATGAACACTGAAGCTTTCTTT. Protein product: CASSLRGAVVMNTEAFF.

This clone showed up just once. This chain uses TRBV5-6 with TRBJ2-6; D gene unclear. V was cut by 0 bases and J by 2 bases, with 12 bases left in between. Germline CDR1 is SGHDT and CDR2 is YYEEEE. The CDR3 spans 17 residues. The CDR3 bases are TGTGCCAGCAGCTTGGTAGTGACAAATACTGGGGCCAACGTCCTGACTTTC. Protein sequence: CASSLVVTNTGANVLTF.

The chain joins TRBV4-1 to TRBJ2-5, with TRBD1 matching 12 bases. The CDR3 length is 15 residues. Germline loops: CDR1 MGHRA, CDR2 YSYEKL. J lost 5 bases, V lost 0 bases, and 1 base had no gene match. The CDR3 nucleotides are TGCGCCAGCAGCCAAGAAGGGACAGGGGGCGAGACCCAGTACTTC. Translating it yields CASSQEGTGGETQYF.

The genes are TRBV28 and TRBJ1-5, with 11 positions matching TRBD1. The germline V gene has CDR1 MDHEN and CDR2 SYDVKM. Trimming at V came to 7 bases and at J to 5 bases, leaving 7 bases not matched to a gene. The CDR3 is 15 residues long. The CDR3 bases are TGTGCCAGCATTTCCGGGACAGGGGGTGATCAGCCCCAGCATTTT. Translating it yields CASISGTGGDQPQHF.

The chain joins TRBV28 to TRBJ2-1; maybe TRBD2 (6 bases). Germline V CDR1 and CDR2: MDHEN, SYDVKM. V was clipped by 3 bases and J by 13 bases, with 16 bases between them. The CDR3 runs to 13 residues. The DNA of the CDR3 is TGTGCCAGCAGTTTTGCGGCGGGGATGTTCCAGTTCTTC. Amino acids: CASSFAAGMFQFF.

The chain couples TRBV19 to TRBJ1-5; no clear D. This CDR3 is 18 amino acids long. V gave up 3 bases and J gave up 0 bases, with 18 bases separating them. Germline V gene lookup returns CDR1 LNHDA and CDR2 SQIVND (reference sequence). DNA of the CDR3: TGTGCCAGTAGTATGGTTGGGCAGCCTAGTTATAGCAATCAGCCCCAGCATTTT. Protein sequence: CASSMVGQPSYSNQPQHF.

This clone was counted only a few times. The genes are TRBV7-8 and TRBJ2-7; 13 positions match TRBD2. The germline gives CDR1 SGHVS, CDR2 FQNEAQ. V was clipped by 1 base and J by 6 bases; unmatched bases: 9. The CDR3 totals 17 residues. The CDR3: CASSLGGSGLAGPEQYF. The CDR3 region has the DNA TGTGCCAGCAGCTTAGGAGGTTCGGGACTAGCGGGACCCGAGCAGTACTTC.

V gene TRBV28 combines with J gene TRBJ1-6; no clear D. Trimming took off 2 bases at V and 8 bases at J, with 7 bases between the two ends. The CDR3 is made up of 13 amino acids. The germline V gene has CDR1 MDHEN and CDR2 SYDVKM. This CDR3 is CASSLDQDSPLHF. The CDR3 DNA reads as TGTGCCAGCAGTTTAGATCAAGATTCACCCCTCCACTTT.

CDR3 region: CASSEPGQGYNEQFF. CDR3 nucleotides: TGTGCCAGCAGCGAACCGGGACAGGGTTACAATGAGCAGTTCTTC. The chain links TRBV11-2 to TRBJ2-1; 9 bases align to TRBD1. V lost 5 bases to trimming and J lost 4 bases; unmatched junction nucleotides: 6. From germline, CDR1 is SGHAT and CDR2 FQNNGV. The CDR3 runs to 15 residues.

The V call is TRBV10-3, the J call TRBJ2-7, with D unresolved. Germline V gene data show CDR1 as ENHRY and CDR2 as SYGVKD. V lost 6 bases and J lost 1, with 7 bases in between. CDR3 size: 12 residues. CDR3 nucleotide sequence: TGTGCCATCAGCCCGTCTTCCTACGAGCAGTACTTC. This sequence encodes CAISPSSYEQYF.

The chain links TRBV6-7 to TRBJ2-2; TRBD2 agrees at 9 bases. TRBV6-7 qualifies as an ORF whose function is uncertain. After removal of 5 bases from V and 1 base from J, the junction contained 11 bases not matched to a gene. The CDR3 spans 18 residues. CDR3 in DNA: TGTGCCAGCAGTCCTCCGACTAGCGGAGATATGAACACCGGGGAGCTGTTTTTT. The encoded protein is CASSPPTSGDMNTGELFF.